This T cell receptor beta chain came from a study of blood T cell repertoires in COVID-19. Per the authors' pipeline: Cell counts per sample came from amplifying reference gene primers. Sequenced by immunoSEQ multiplex PCR; TCRdb stores in-frame clones only, minus some. Clone size and V and J calls were adopted from that table, with D and trimming inferred from the DNA. The data show 200,000 to 250,000 clones, about 79% seen once. Material for sequencing was peripheral blood. This sequence was found in a man over 45 with active or convalescent COVID-19.

The CDR3 here is CASSLGRIRRIGGYTF. CDR3 DNA sequence: TGTGCCAGCAGCTTGGGGCGGATAAGGAGAATCGGTGGCTACACCTTC. The J gene is TRBJ1-2, the V gene TRBV5-6; D is undetermined. Trimming shortened V by 0 bases and J by 7 bases, and 19 bases separated the two germline ends. This CDR3 comprises 16 residues. The germline CDR1 and CDR2 sequences are SGHDT and YYEEEE.